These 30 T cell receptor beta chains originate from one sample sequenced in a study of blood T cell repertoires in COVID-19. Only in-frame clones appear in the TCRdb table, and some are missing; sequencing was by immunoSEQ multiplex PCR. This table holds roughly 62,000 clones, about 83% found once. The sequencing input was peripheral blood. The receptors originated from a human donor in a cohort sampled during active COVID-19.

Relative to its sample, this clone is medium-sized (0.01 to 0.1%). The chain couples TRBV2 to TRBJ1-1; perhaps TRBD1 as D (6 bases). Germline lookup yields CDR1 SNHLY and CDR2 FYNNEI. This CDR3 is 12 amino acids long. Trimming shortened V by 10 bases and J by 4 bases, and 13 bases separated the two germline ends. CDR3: CATEQTGTEAFF. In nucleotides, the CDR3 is TGTGCCACCGAGCAGACAGGCACTGAAGCTTTCTTT.

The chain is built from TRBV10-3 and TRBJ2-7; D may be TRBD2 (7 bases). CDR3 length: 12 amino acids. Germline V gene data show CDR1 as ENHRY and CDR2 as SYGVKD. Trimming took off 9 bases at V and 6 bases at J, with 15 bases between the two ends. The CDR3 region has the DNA TGTGCCATTTTTTCAGGGGAGGGCGAGCAGTACTTC. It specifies CAIFSGEGEQYF.

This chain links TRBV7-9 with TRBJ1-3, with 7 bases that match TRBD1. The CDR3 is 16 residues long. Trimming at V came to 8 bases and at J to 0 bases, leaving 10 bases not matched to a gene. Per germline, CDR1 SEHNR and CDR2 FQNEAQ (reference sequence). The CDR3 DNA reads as TGTGCCAGCGGGATGACAGGGCTCAACTCTGGAAACACCATATATTTT. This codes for CASGMTGLNSGNTIYF.

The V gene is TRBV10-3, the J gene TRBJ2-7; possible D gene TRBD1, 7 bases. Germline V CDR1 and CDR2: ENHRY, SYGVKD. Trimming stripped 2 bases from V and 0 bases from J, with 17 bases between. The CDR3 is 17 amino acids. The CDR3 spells CAISEGGTAGFSYEQYF. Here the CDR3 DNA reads TGTGCCATCAGTGAGGGCGGGACAGCCGGCTTCTCCTACGAGCAGTACTTC.

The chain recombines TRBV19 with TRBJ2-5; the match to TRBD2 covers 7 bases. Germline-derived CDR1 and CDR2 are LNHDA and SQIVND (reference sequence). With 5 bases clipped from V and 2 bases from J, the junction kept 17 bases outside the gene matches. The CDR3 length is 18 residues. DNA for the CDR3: TGTGCCAGTAGTTTAAAGCGAAGGACTAGTCGCAAACAAGAGACCCAGTACTTC. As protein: CASSLKRRTSRKQETQYF.

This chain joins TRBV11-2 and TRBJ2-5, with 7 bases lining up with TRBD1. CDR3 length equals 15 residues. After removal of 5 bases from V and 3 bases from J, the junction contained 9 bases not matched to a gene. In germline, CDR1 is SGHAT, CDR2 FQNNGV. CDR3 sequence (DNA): TGTGCCAGCAGCCGCGTCACCGGGACAGAAGAGACCCAGTACTTC. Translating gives CASSRVTGTEETQYF.

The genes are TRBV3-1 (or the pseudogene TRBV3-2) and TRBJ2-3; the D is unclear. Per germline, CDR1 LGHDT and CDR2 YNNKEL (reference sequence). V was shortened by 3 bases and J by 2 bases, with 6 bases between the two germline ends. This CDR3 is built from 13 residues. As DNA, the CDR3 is TGTGCCAGCAGCCATCGGTCCACAGATACGCAGTATTTT. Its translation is CASSHRSTDTQYF.

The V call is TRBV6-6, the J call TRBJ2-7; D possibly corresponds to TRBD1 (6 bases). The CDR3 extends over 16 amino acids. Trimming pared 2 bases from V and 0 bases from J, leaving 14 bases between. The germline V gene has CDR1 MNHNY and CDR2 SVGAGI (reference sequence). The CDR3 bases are TGTGCCAGCAGTTACGATAGGACAGTAAGCTCCTACGAGCAGTACTTC. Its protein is CASSYDRTVSSYEQYF.

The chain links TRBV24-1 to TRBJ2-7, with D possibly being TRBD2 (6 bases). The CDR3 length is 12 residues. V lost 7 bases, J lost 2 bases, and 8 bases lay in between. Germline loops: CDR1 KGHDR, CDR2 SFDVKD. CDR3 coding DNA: TGTGCCACCAGCGGGAGTACCTACGAGCAGTACTTC. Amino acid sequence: CATSGSTYEQYF.

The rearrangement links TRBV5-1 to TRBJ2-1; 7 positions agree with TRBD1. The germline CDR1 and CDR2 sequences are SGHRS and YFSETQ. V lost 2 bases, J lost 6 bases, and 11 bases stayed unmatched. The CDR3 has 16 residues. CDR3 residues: CASSFRGQSNSNEQFF. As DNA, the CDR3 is TGCGCCAGCAGCTTCAGGGGACAGAGCAATAGCAATGAGCAGTTCTTC.

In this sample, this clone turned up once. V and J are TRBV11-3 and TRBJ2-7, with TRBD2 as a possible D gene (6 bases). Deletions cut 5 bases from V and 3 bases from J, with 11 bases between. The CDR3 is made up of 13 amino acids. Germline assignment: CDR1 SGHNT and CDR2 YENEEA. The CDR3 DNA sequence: TGTGCCAGCAGCCGGGGACTGAACTACGAGCAGTACTTC. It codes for CASSRGLNYEQYF.

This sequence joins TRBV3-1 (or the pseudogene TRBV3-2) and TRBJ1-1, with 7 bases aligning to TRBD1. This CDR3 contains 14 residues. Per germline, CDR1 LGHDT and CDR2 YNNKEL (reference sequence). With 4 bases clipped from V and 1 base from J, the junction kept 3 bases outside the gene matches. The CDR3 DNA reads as TGTGCCAGCAGCCGACGACAGGGGAACACTGAAGCTTTCTTT. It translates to CASSRRQGNTEAFF.

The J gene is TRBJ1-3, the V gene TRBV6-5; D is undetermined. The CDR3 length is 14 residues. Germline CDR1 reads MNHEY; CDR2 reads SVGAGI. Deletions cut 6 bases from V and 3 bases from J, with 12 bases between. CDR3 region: CASRVRPRGNTIYF. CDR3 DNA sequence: TGTGCCAGCAGAGTCAGGCCCCGTGGAAACACCATATATTTT.

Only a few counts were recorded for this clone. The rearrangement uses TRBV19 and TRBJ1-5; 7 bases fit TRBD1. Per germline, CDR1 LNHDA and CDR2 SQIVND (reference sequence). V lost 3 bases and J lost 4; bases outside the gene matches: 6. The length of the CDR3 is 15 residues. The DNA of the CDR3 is TGTGCCAGTAGTATGACCGGGACAGTTAATCAGCCCCAGCATTTT. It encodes CASSMTGTVNQPQHF. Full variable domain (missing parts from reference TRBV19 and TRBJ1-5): DGGITQSPKYLFRKEGQNVTLSCEQNLNHDAMYWYRQDPGQGLRLIYYSQIVNDFQKGDIAEGYSVSREKKESFPLTVTSAQKNPTAFYLCASSMTGTVNQPQHFGDGTRLSIL.

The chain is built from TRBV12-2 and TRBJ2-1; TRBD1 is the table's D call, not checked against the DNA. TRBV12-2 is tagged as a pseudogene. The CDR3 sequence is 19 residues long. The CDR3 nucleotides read TGTGCAAGTCGCCCGAATTACCGTAGGGACAGCCCATTGGACAATGAGCAGTTCTTC. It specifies CASRPNYRRDSPLDNEQFF.

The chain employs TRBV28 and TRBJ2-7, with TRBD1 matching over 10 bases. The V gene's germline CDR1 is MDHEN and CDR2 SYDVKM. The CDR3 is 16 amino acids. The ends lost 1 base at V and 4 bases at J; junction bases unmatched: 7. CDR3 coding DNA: TGTGCCAGCAGTTTATCGTGGACAGGGGGGAAATACGAGCAGTACTTC. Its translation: CASSLSWTGGKYEQYF.

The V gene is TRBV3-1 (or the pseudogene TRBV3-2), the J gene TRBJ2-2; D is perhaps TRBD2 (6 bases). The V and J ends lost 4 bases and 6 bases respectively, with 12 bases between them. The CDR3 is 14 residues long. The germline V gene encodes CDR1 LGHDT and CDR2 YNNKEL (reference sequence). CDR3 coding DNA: TGTGCCAGCAGCCTCCCGGGGGAAGCCGGGGAGCTGTTTTTT. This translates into CASSLPGEAGELFF.

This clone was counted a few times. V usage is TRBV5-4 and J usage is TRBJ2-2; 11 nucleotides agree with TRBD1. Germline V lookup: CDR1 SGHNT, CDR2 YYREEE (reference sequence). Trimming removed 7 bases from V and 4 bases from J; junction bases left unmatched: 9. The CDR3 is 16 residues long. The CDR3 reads CASQTGTGGSTGELFF. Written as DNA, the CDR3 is TGTGCCAGCCAAACCGGGACAGGGGGGAGCACCGGGGAGCTGTTTTTT.

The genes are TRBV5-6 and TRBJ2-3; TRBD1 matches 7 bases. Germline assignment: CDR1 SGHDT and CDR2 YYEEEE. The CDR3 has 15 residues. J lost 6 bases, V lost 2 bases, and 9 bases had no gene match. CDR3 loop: CASSFQGGLMDTQYF. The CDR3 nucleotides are TGTGCCAGCAGCTTCCAAGGGGGCCTTATGGATACGCAGTATTTT.

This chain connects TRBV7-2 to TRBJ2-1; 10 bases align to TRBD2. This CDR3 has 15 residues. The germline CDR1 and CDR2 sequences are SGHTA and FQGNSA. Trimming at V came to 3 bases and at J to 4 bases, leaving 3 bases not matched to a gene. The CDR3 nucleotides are TGTGCCAGCAGCTTCGAGCGGGGGGGTTACAATGAGCAGTTCTTC. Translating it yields CASSFERGGYNEQFF. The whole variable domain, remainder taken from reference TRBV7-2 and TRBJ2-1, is GAGVSQSPSNKVTEKGKDVELRCDPISGHTALYWYRQSLGQGLEFLIYFQGNSAPDKSGLPSDRFSAERTGGSVSTLTIQRTQQEDSAVYLCASSFERGGYNEQFFGPGTRLTVL.

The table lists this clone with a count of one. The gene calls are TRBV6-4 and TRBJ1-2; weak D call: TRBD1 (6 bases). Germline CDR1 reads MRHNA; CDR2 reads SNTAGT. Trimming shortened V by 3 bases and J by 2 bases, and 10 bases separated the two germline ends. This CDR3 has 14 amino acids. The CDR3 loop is CASSESRGNYGYTF. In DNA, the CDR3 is TGTGCCAGCAGTGAAAGCAGGGGAAACTATGGCTACACCTTC.

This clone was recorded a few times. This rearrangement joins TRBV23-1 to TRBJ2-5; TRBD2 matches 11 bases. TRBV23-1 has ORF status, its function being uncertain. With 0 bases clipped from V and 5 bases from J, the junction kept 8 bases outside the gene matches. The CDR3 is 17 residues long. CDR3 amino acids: CASSQSTSGTSTETQYF. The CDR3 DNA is TGCGCCAGCAGTCAATCGACTAGCGGGACGTCTACGGAGACCCAGTACTTC.

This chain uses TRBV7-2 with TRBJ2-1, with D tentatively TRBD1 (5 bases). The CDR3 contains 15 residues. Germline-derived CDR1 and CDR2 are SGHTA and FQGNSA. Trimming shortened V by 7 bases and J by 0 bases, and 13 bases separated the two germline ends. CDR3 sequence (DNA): TGTGCCAGCACCTTTGGGGCCTTCTCCTACAATGAGCAGTTCTTC. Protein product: CASTFGAFSYNEQFF.

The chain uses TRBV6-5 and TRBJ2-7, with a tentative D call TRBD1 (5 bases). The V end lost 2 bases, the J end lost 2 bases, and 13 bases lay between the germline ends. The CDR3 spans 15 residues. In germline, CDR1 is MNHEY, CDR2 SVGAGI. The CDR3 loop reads CASSYTSGSPYEQYF. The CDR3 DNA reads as TGTGCCAGCAGTTACACCTCAGGGTCCCCCTACGAGCAGTACTTC.

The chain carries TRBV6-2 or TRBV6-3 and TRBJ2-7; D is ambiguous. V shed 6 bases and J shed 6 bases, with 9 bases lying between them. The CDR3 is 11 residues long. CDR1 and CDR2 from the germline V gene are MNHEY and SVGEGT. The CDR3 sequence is CASSPLFEQYF. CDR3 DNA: TGTGCCAGCAGCCCCCTTTTCGAGCAGTACTTC.

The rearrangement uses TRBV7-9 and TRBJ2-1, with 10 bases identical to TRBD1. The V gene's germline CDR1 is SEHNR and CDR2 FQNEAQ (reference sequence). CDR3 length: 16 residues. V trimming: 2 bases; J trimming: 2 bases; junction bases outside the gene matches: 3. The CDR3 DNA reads TGTGCCAGCAGCTTAAACGGACAGGGGGCCTACAATGAGCAGTTCTTC. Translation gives CASSLNGQGAYNEQFF. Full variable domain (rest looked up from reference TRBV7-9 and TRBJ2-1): DTGVSQNPRHKITKRGQNVTFRCDPISEHNRLYWYRQTLGQGPEFLTYFQNEAQLEKSRLLSDRFSAERPKGSFSTLEIQRTEQGDSAMYLCASSLNGQGAYNEQFFGPGTRLTVL.

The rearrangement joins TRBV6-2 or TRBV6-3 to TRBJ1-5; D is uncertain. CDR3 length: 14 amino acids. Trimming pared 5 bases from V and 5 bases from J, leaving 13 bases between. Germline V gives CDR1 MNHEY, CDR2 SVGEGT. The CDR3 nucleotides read TGTGCCAGCAGTCCGACTGGCGGGTATCAGCCCCAGCATTTT. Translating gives CASSPTGGYQPQHF.

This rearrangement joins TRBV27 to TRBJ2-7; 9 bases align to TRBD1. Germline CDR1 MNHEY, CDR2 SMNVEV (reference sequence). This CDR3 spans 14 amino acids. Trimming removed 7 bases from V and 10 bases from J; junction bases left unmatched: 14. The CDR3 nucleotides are TGTGCCAGCACCTCCCCCCGGGGACAGGGAGACCAGTACTTC. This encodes CASTSPRGQGDQYF.

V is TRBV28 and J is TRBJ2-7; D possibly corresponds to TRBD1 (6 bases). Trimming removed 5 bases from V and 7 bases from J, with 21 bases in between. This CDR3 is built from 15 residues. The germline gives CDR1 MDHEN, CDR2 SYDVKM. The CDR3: CASSPAGTTETEQYF. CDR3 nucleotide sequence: TGTGCCAGCAGTCCCGCCGGGACAACGGAAACAGAGCAGTACTTC.

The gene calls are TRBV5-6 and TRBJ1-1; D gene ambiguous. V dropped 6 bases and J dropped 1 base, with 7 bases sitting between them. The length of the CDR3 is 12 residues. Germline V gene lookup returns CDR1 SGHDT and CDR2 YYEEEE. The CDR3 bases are TGTGCCAGCAAAAGGAGGAACACTGAAGCTTTCTTT. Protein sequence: CASKRRNTEAFF.